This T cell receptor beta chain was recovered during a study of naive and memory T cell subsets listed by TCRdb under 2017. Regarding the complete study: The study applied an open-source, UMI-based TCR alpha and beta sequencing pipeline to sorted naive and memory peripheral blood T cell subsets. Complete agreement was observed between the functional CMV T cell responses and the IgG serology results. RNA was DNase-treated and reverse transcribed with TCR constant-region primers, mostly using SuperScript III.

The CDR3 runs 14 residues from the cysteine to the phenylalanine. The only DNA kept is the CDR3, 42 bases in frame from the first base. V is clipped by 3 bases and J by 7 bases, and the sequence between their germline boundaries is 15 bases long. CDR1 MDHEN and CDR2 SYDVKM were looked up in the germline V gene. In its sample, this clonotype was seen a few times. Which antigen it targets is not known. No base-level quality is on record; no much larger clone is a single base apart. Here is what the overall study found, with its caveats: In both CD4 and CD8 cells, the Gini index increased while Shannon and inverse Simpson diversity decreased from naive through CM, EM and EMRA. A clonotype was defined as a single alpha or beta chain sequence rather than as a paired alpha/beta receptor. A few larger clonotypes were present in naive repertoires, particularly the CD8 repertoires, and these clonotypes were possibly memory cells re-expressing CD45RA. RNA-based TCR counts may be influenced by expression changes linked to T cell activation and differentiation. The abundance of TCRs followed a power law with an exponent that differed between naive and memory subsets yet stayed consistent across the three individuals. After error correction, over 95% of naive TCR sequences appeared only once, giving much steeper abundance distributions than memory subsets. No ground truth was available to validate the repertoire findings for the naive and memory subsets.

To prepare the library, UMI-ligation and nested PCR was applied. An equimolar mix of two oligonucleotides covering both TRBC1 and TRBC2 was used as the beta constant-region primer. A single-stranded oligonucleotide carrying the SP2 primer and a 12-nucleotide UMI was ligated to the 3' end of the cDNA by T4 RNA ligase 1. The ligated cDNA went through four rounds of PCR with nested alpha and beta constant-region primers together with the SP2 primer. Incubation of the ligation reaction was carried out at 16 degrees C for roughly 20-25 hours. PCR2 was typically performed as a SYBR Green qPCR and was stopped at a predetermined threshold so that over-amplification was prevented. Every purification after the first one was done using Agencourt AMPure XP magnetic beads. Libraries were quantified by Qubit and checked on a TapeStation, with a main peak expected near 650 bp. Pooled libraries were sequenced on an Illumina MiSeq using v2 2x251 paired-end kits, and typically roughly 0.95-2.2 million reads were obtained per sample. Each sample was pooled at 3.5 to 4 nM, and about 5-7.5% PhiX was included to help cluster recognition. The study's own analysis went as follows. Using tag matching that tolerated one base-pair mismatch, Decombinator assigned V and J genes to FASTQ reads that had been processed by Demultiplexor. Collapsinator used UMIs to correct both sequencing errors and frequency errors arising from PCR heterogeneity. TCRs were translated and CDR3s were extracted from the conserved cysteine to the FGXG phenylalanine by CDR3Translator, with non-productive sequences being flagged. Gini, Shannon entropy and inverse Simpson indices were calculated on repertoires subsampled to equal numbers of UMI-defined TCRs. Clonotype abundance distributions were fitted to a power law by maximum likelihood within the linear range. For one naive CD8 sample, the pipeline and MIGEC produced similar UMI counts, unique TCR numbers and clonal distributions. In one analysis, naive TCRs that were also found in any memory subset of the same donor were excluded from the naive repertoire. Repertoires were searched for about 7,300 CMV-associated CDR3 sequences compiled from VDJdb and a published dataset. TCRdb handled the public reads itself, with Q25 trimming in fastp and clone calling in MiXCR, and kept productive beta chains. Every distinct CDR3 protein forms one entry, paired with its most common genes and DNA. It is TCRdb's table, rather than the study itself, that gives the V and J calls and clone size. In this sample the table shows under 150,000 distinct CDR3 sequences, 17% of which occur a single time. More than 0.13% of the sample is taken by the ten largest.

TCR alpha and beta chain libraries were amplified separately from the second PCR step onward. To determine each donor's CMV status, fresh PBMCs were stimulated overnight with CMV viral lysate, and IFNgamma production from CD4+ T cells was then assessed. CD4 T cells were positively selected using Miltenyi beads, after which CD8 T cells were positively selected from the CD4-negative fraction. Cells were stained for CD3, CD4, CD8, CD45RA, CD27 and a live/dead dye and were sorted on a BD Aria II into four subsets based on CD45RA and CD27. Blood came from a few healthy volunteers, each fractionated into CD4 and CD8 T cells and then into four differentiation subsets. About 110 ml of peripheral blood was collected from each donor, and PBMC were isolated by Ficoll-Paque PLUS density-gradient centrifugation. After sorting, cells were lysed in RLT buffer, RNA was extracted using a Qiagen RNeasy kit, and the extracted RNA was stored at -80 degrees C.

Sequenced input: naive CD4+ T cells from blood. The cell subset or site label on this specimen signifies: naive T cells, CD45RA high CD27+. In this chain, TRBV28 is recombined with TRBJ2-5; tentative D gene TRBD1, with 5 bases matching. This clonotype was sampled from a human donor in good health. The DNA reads TGTGCCAGCAGTTTCCTGGCAGGGTCAGGGACCCAGTACTTC. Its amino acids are CASSFLAGSGTQYF.